The 27 T cell receptor beta chains below all came from one sample that was sequenced in a study of T and B cells in COVID-19 patients. BIOMED2 TRB-A/B primer pools were used in multiplex TRB PCR. From the multiplex PCR reads, TCRdb called clonotypes with MiXCR, one entry per CDR3 protein. The repertoire holds approximately 15,000 distinct CDR3 sequences, with about 29% as singletons. From blood, about 240-550 ng of genomic DNA served as TRB template. The source material was blood. Receptors originate from a human donor who had recovered from COVID-19.

This clonotype was detected only a few times. The chain employs TRBV19 and TRBJ1-5, with no clear D. The ends were cut back, 3 bases at V and 5 bases at J, with 14 bases in the middle. The CDR3 runs 15 residues. The germline CDR1 and CDR2 sequences are LNHDA and SQIVND (reference sequence). Here the CDR3 DNA reads TGTGCCAGTAGTATTACCCCACCCCGATATCAGCCCCAGCATTTT. This codes for CASSITPPRYQPQHF. Full variable domain (remainder filled in from reference TRBV19 and TRBJ1-5): DGGITQSPKYLFRKEGQNVTLSCEQNLNHDAMYWYRQDPGQGLRLIYYSQIVNDFQKGDIAEGYSVSREKKESFPLTVTSAQKNPTAFYLCASSITPPRYQPQHFGDGTRLSIL.

This clonotype was recorded only once. J is TRBJ2-1 and V is TRBV27; tentative D call: TRBD2 (5 bases). Deletions cut 1 base from V and 3 bases from J, with 13 bases between. The CDR3 loop spans 16 amino acids. Germline V lookup: CDR1 MNHEY, CDR2 SMNVEV (reference sequence). For the CDR3, the DNA is TGTGCCAGCAGTTTATTTAGAGGGCCCGGCTACAATGAGCAGTTCTTC. Translated: CASSLFRGPGYNEQFF.

This chain connects TRBV20-1 to TRBJ1-6, with D perhaps matching TRBD1 (5 bases). The CDR3 has 14 residues. Trimming left V 3 bases short and J 9 bases short, with 15 bases between. Germline V CDR1 and CDR2: DFQATT, SNEGSKA (reference sequence). CDR3 coding DNA: TGCAGTGCTAGCACTAGACAGCCAAGTTCACCCCTCCACTTT. It specifies CSASTRQPSSPLHF.

This clonotype has ten or more counts. The chain links TRBV27 to TRBJ2-3, with D unresolved. V lost 3 bases and J 4 bases, leaving 5 bases between the germline ends. The CDR3 totals 12 residues. The V gene's germline CDR1 is MNHEY and CDR2 SMNVEV (reference sequence). The CDR3 loop reads CASSLKADTQYF. CDR3 nucleotides: TGTGCCAGCAGTTTGAAGGCAGATACGCAGTATTTT.

This clonotype was counted between two and nine times. The chain employs TRBV27 and TRBJ1-6; D is ambiguous. This CDR3 has 12 amino acids. The V end was cut by 3 bases, the J end by 9 bases, with 6 bases between. The germline V gene has CDR1 MNHEY and CDR2 SMNVEV (reference sequence). CDR3 loop: CASSFLGSPLHF. In nucleotides, the CDR3 is TGTGCCAGCAGTTTTCTGGGTTCACCCCTCCACTTT.

A note on this clonotype: This sequence may be a read error, since a much larger clone differs from it by one base. CDR3 region: CSATKFEKRSYEQYF. The CDR3 DNA sequence: TGCAGCGCCACCAAATTCGAGAAAAGAAGCTACGAGCAGTACTTC. V and J are TRBV29-1 and TRBJ2-7; no clear D gene. Trimming took off 7 bases at V and 3 bases at J, with 22 bases between the two ends. This CDR3 spans 15 amino acids. Germline V CDR1 and CDR2: SQVTM, ANQGSEA.

This clonotype qualifies as medium-sized. DNA for the CDR3: TGTGCCAGCACAGGGACCTACACCGGGGAGCTGTTTTTT. This gives the protein CASTGTYTGELFF. The chain combines TRBV12-3 or TRBV12-4 with TRBJ2-2; D may correspond to TRBD1 or TRBD2 (5 bases each). The CDR3 runs 13 residues. Between the trimmed V and J ends, which lost 7 bases and 3 bases, there was a span of 9 bases.

This sequence joins TRBV7-6 and TRBJ2-5; 14 bases are shared with TRBD2. The CDR3 is made up of 16 amino acids. V shed 2 bases, J shed 5 bases, and the junction held 4 bases outside the gene matches. From germline, CDR1 is SGHVS and CDR2 FNYEAQ. CDR3 loop: CASSLSGTSGSETQYF. The CDR3 DNA follows: TGTGCCAGCAGCTTATCCGGGACTAGCGGGAGCGAGACCCAGTACTTC.

This clonotype showed up many times. The chain links TRBV30 to TRBJ1-1, with D perhaps TRBD1 (5 bases). Germline lookup yields CDR1 GTSNPN and CDR2 SVGIG (reference sequence). The CDR3 is 15 residues long. Trimming stripped 5 bases from V and 3 bases from J, with 19 bases between. Written as DNA, the CDR3 is TGTGCCTGGGTGGGGAAGGGGCCTAGGGACACTGAAGCTTTCTTT. It translates to CAWVGKGPRDTEAFF.

By its share, this clonotype is medium-sized. Here the CDR3 reads CASSSLTETQYF. The DNA of the CDR3 is TGTGCCAGCTCATCGTTGACGGAGACCCAGTACTTC. The chain combines TRBV18 with TRBJ2-5; unclear D gene. Germline V gene data show CDR1 as KGHSH and CDR2 as LQKENI. V was clipped by 5 bases and J by 5 bases, with 9 bases between them. The CDR3 is 12 residues long.

The chain couples TRBV11-3 to TRBJ2-2; TRBD2 is a possible D gene (7 bases). V shed 5 bases and J shed 6 bases, with 22 bases lying between them. The CDR3 consists of 17 residues. CDR1 SGHNT and CDR2 YENEEA come from the germline V gene. CDR3 amino acids: CASSQGGRGGAAGELFF. The CDR3 DNA reads as TGTGCCAGCAGCCAAGGGGGTCGTGGGGGGGCGGCCGGGGAGCTGTTTTTT.

The chain's CDR3 is CASGFRGHEQYF. The CDR3 DNA reads TGTGCTAGTGGTTTTAGAGGCCACGAGCAGTACTTC. This chain connects TRBV12-5 to TRBJ2-7; D gene uncertain. Per germline, CDR1 LGHNT and CDR2 FRNRAP. This CDR3 has 12 amino acids. Between the trimmed V and J ends, which lost 3 bases and 5 bases, there was a span of 8 bases. Together with reference TRBV12-5 and TRBJ2-7, the CDR3 gives the full variable domain: DARVTQTPRHKVTEMGQEVTMRCQPILGHNTVFWYRQTMMQGLELLAYFRNRAPLDDSGMPKDRFSAEMPDATLATLKIQPSEPRDSAVYFCASGFRGHEQYFGPGTRLTVT.

This clonotype showed up just a few times. The chain couples TRBV6-5 to TRBJ1-1, with a possible D match to TRBD1 (5 bases). This CDR3 is built from 11 residues. Germline V gene data show CDR1 as MNHEY and CDR2 as SVGAGI. V gave up 4 bases and J gave up 9 bases, with 9 bases separating them. The CDR3: CASSSGLKAFF. The CDR3 region has the DNA TGTGCCAGCAGTTCAGGGCTGAAAGCTTTCTTT.

The gene calls are TRBV7-9 and TRBJ1-1, with D unresolved. With 2 bases removed from V and 3 bases from J, the gap between germline ends came to 10 bases. The CDR3 has 14 residues. Germline-derived CDR1 and CDR2 are SEHNR and FQNEAQ (reference sequence). The CDR3 spells CASSLQARDTEAFF. The CDR3 region has the DNA TGTGCCAGCAGCTTACAGGCCCGGGACACTGAAGCTTTCTTT.

For this clonotype: Here the CDR3 omits its conserved ending phenylalanine or tryptophan, so a read error is the likely source. The rearrangement uses TRBV6-5 and TRBJ2-7; TRBD1 aligns across 7 bases. The V segment lost 5 bases and the J segment 3 bases; nucleotides outside the gene matches: 7. The CDR3 has 14 residues. Germline CDR1 reads MNHEY; CDR2 reads SVGAGI. The CDR3 DNA sequence: TGTGCCAGCAGTGAAGACAGGGCCCGCTACGAGCAGTACTAC. As protein: CASSEDRARYEQYY.

The rearrangement links TRBV18 to TRBJ1-2; D is uncertain. The CDR3 has 14 residues. V shed 3 bases and J shed 8 bases, with 16 bases lying between them. Germline values: CDR1 KGHSH, CDR2 LQKENI. The CDR3 loop is CASSPSYAMYGYTF. CDR3 coding DNA: TGTGCCAGCTCACCCTCTTATGCCATGTACGGCTACACCTTC.

CDR3 residues: CASSKGGYGYTF. The CDR3 DNA reads TGTGCCAGCAGTAAGGGGGGGTATGGCTACACCTTC. The chain is built from TRBV6-6 and TRBJ1-2, with D possibly being TRBD1 (6 bases). This CDR3 comprises 12 residues. V was trimmed by 5 bases and J by 5 bases, leaving 9 bases between them. CDR1 is MNHNY and CDR2 is SVGAGI in the germline V gene (reference sequence).

The V call is TRBV5-4, the J call TRBJ2-3, with 9 bases matching TRBD2. Germline CDR1 SGHNT, CDR2 YYREEE (reference sequence). The V gene end was trimmed by 0 bases and the J gene end by 5 bases; junction bases not matched to a gene: 13. The CDR3 length is 18 residues. CDR3: CASSLGADGLAYGDTQYF. As DNA, the CDR3 is TGTGCCAGCAGCTTGGGGGCGGATGGACTAGCGTACGGAGATACGCAGTATTTT.

The chain uses TRBV28 and TRBJ2-1; unclear D gene. The CDR3 consists of 12 residues. The germline CDR1 and CDR2 sequences are MDHEN and SYDVKM. Trimming took 5 bases from V and 7 from J, leaving 9 bases between them. CDR3: CASSPQFNEQFF. CDR3 nucleotide sequence: TGTGCCAGCAGTCCCCAGTTTAATGAGCAGTTCTTC.

There are a few counts of this clonotype. This rearrangement joins TRBV12-3 or TRBV12-4 to TRBJ2-7; TRBD2 agrees at 14 bases. The CDR3 contains 17 residues. J gave up 6 bases and V 6 bases, and 13 bases lay outside the gene matches. The CDR3 region has the DNA TGTGCCAGCAGCCGGCGACTAGCGGGAGGGGACGGGGGCGAGCAGTACTTC. It codes for CASSRRLAGGDGGEQYF.

This clonotype is labeled as medium-sized (0.01 to 0.1%). CDR3 sequence reads: CASSLDRGSTDTQYF. Written as DNA, the CDR3 is TGTGCCAGCAGCCTTGACCGGGGAAGCACAGATACGCAGTATTTT. The chain links TRBV13 to TRBJ2-3; tentative D call: TRBD2 (5 bases). Trimming cost V 5 bases and J 0 bases, with 12 bases left between them. The germline V gene has CDR1 PRHDT and CDR2 FYEKMQ (reference sequence). The CDR3 sequence is 15 residues long.

V and J are TRBV6-5 and TRBJ1-2, with D possibly being TRBD1 (5 bases). Trimming left V 8 bases short and J 4 bases short, with 17 bases between. The CDR3 spans 14 residues. From germline, CDR1 is MNHEY and CDR2 SVGAGI. CDR3 in amino acids: CASRISVGGYGYTF. The CDR3, as DNA: TGTGCCAGCCGAATTTCCGTCGGGGGCTATGGCTACACCTTC.

The genes are TRBV5-4 and TRBJ2-5, with TRBD2 matching 9 bases. The CDR3 sequence is 16 residues long. The V gene's germline CDR1 is SGHNT and CDR2 YYREEE (reference sequence). V gave up 1 base and J gave up 5 bases; unmatched junction bases: 9. The CDR3 here is CASSLQGGGAGETQYF. The CDR3 nucleotides are TGTGCCAGCAGCTTGCAAGGCGGGGGGGCCGGTGAGACCCAGTACTTC.

The table lists this clonotype with a few counts. The chain joins TRBV7-2 to TRBJ1-4, with 10 bases that match TRBD1. Trimming took 1 base from V and 12 from J; bases not matched to a gene: 5. The CDR3 covers 14 residues. The V gene's germline CDR1 is SGHTA and CDR2 FQGNSA. The CDR3, as DNA: TGTGCCAGCAGCTTAGGACAGGGGGCCGTTGAACTGTTTTTT. Translated: CASSLGQGAVELFF.

In its sample, this clonotype was seen a few times. The chain has TRBV6-5 and TRBJ1-6, with 9 bases that match TRBD1. The junction had 11 bases not matched to a gene; V was cut back by 5 bases and J by 0 bases. The CDR3 totals 19 residues. The germline V gene has CDR1 MNHEY and CDR2 SVGAGI. The CDR3 loop reads CASSHGDRARSSYNSPLHF. The CDR3, as DNA: TGTGCCAGCAGTCACGGGGACAGGGCCAGATCCTCCTATAATTCACCCCTCCACTTT.

This clonotype was counted a few times. This CDR3 is CASSTGTEVPGYTF. The CDR3 region has the DNA TGTGCCAGCAGTACAGGGACAGAAGTTCCTGGCTACACCTTC. The rearrangement links TRBV6-1 to TRBJ1-2; TRBD1 aligns across 7 bases. The CDR3 covers 14 residues. Germline CDR1 MNHNS, CDR2 SASEGT. The trim removed 5 bases at V and 7 bases at J, leaving 10 bases unmatched.

In this sample, this clonotype turned up a few times. One end of the junction is discordant with germline, which a read error may explain. J is TRBJ1-1 and V is TRBV7-9; D is possibly TRBD1 (6 bases). The CDR3 spans 14 residues. The germline V gene has CDR1 SEHNR and CDR2 FQNEAQ (reference sequence). CDR3 residues: CASSPPEGGTEAFF. The CDR3 region has the DNA TGCGCCAGCAGCCCACCAGAGGGGGGGACTGAAGCTTTCTTT.